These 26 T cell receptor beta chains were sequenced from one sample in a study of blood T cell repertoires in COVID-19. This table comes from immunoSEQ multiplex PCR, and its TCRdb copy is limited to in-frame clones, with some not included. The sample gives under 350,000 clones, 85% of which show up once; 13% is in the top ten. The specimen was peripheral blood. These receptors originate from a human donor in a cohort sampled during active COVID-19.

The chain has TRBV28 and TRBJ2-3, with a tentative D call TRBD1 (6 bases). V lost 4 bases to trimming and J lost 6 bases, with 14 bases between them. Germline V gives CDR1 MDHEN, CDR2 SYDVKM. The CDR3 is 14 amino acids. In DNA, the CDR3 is TGTGCCAGCAGTTCGCCTCTGGGGGCGGATACGCAGTATTTT. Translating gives CASSSPLGADTQYF.

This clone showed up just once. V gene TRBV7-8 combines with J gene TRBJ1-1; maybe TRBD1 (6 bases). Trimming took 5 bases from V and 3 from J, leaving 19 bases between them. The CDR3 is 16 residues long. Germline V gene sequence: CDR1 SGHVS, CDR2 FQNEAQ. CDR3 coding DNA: TGTGCCAGCAGCCCTAGGGGAGGGGGAATCGACACTGAAGCTTTCTTT. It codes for CASSPRGGGIDTEAFF.

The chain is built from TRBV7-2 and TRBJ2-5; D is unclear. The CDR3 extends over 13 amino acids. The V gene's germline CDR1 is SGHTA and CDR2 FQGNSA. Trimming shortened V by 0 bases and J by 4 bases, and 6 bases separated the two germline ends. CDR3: CASSLAGRETQYF. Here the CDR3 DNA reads TGTGCCAGCAGCTTAGCGGGCCGAGAGACCCAGTACTTC.

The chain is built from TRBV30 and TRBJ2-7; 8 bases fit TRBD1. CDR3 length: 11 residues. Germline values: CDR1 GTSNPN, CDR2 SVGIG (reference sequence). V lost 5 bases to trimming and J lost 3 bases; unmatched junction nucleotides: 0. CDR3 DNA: TGTGCCTGGGGGACAGGCTACGAGCAGTACTTC. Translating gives CAWGTGYEQYF.

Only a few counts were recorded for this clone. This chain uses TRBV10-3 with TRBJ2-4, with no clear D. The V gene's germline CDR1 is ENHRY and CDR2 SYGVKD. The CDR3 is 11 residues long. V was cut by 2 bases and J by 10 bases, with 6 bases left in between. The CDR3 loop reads CAISEGPIQYF. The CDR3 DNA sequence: TGTGCCATCAGTGAGGGCCCGATTCAGTACTTC.

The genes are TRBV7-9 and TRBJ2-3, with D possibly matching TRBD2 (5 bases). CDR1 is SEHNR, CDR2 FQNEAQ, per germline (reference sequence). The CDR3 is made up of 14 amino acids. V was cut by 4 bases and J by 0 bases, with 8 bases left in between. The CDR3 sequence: CASSSAASTDTQYF. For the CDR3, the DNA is TGTGCCAGCAGCTCAGCGGCTAGCACAGATACGCAGTATTTT.

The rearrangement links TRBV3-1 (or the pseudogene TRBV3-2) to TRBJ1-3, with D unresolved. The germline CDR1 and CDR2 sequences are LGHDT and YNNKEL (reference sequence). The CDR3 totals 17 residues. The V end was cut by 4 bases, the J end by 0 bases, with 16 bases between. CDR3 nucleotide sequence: TGTGCCAGCAGCCTCCTAGGAGGGATTTCCTCTGGAAACACCATATATTTT. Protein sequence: CASSLLGGISSGNTIYF.

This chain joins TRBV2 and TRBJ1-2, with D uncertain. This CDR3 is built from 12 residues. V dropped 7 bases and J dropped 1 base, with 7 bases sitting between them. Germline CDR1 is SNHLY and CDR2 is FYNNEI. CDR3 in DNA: TGTGCCAGCACGAGGGATAACTATGGCTACACCTTC. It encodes CASTRDNYGYTF. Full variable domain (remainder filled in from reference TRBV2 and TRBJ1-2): EPEVTQTPSHQVTQMGQEVILRCVPISNHLYFYWYRQILGQKVEFLVSFYNNEISEKSEIFDDQFSVERPDGSNFTLKIRSTKLEDSAMYFCASTRDNYGYTFGSGTRLTVV.

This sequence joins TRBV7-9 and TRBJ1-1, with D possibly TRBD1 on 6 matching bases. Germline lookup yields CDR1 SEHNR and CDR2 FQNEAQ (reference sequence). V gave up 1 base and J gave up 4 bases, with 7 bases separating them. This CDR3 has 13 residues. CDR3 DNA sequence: TGTGCCAGCAGCTTAGACAGGGCCACTGAAGCTTTCTTT. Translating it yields CASSLDRATEAFF.

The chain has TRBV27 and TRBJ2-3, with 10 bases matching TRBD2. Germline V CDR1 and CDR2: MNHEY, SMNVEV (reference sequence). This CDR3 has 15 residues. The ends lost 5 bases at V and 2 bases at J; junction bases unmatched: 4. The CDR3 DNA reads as TGTGCCAGCAGTACAAGCGGGAGGGCCACAGATACGCAGTATTTT. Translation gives CASSTSGRATDTQYF.

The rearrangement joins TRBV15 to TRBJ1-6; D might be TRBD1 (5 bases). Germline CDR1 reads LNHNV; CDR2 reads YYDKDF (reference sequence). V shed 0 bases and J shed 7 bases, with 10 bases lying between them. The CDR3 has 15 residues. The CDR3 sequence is CATSREGTKNSPLHF. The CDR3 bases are TGTGCCACCAGCAGAGAAGGGACTAAAAATTCACCCCTCCACTTT.

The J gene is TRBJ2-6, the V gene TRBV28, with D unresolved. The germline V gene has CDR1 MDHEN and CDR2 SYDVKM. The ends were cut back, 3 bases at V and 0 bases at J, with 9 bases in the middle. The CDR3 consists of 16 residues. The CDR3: CASSLSTRSGANVLTF. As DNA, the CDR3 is TGTGCCAGCAGTTTGAGTACTCGCTCTGGGGCCAACGTCCTGACTTTC.

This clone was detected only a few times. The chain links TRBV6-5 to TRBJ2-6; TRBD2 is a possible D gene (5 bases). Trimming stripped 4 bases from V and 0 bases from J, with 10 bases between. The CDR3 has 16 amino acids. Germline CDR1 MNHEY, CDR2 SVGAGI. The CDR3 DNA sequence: TGTGCCAGCAGTTTCCTTAGCGCCTCTGGGGCCAACGTCCTGACTTTC. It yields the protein CASSFLSASGANVLTF.

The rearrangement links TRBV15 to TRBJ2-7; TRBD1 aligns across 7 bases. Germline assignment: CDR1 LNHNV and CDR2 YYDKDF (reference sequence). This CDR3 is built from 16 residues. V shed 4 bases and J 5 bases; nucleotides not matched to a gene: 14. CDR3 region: CATSTYRGPRKDEQYF. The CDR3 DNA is TGTGCCACCAGCACTTACAGGGGCCCCCGGAAGGACGAGCAGTACTTC.

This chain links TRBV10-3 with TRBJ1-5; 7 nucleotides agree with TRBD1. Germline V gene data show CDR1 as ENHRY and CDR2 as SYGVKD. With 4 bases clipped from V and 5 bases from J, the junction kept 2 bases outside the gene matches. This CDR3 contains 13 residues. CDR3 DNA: TGTGCCATCAGTGGACAGGGAGATCAGCCCCAGCATTTT. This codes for CAISGQGDQPQHF.

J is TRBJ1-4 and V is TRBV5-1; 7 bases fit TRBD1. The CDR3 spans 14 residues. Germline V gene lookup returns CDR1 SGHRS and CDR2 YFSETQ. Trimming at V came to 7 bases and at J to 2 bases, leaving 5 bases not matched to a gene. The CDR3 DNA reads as TGCGCCAGCCAACCGGGACAGACTAATGAAAAACTGTTTTTT. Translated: CASQPGQTNEKLFF.

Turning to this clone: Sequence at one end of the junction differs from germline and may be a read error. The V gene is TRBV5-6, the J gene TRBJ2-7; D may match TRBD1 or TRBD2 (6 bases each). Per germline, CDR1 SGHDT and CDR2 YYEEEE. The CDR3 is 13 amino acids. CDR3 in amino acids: CASTGRTSYEQYF. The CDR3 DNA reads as TGTGCAAGCACAGGGAGGACCTCCTACGAGCAGTACTTC.

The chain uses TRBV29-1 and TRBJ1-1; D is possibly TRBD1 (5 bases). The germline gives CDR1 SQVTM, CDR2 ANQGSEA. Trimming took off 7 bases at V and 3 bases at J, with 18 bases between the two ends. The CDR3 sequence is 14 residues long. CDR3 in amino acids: CSAKRTGVDTEAFF. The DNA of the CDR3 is TGCAGCGCTAAACGTACGGGGGTTGACACTGAAGCTTTCTTT.

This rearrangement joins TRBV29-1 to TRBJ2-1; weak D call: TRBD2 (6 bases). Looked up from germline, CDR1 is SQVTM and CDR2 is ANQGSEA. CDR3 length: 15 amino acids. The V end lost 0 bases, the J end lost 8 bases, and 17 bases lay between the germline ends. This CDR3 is CSVEDQSGRGDEQFF. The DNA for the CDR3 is TGCAGCGTTGAAGACCAATCCGGGCGCGGGGATGAGCAGTTCTTC.

The CDR3 sequence is CASSPYLGLQRRVGEQFF. The CDR3 region has the DNA TGTGCCAGCTCACCCTACCTCGGACTGCAGCGTCGGGTGGGTGAGCAGTTCTTC. The chain joins TRBV18 to TRBJ2-1, with D tentatively TRBD2 (5 bases). With 3 bases removed from V and 9 bases from J, the gap between germline ends came to 27 bases. This CDR3 comprises 18 residues. Germline V CDR1 and CDR2: KGHSH, LQKENI.

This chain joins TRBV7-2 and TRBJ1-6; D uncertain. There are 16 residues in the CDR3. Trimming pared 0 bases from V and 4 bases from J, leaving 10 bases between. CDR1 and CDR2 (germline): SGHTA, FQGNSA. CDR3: CASSLAPPGYNSPLHF. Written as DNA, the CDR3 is TGTGCCAGCAGCTTAGCCCCCCCAGGATATAATTCACCCCTCCACTTT.

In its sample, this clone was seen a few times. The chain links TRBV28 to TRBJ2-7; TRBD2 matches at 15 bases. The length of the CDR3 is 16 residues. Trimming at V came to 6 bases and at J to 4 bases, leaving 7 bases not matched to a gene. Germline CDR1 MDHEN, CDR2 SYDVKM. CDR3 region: CASSPAGTSGRYEQYF. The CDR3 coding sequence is TGTGCCAGCAGCCCCGCAGGGACTAGCGGGAGGTACGAGCAGTACTTC.

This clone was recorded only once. The CDR3 protein is CASSDGGGRAEFF. As DNA, the CDR3 is TGTGCCAGCAGTGATGGTGGCGGGAGGGCCGAGTTCTTC. J is TRBJ2-1 and V is TRBV2; 9 positions agree with TRBD2. This CDR3 spans 13 amino acids. Per the germline V gene, CDR1 is SNHLY and CDR2 is FYNNEI. V shed 3 bases, J shed 14 bases, and the junction held 8 bases outside the gene matches.

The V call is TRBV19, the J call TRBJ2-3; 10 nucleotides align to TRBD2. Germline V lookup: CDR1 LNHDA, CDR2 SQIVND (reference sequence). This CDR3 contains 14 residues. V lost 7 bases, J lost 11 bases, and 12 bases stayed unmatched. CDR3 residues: CASKGASGSMVQYF. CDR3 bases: TGTGCCAGTAAAGGGGCTAGCGGGAGCATGGTGCAGTATTTT.

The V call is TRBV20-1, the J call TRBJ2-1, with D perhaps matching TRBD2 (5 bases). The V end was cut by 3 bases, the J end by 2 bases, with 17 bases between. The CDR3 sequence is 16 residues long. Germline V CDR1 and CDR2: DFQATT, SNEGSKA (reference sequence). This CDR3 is CSASSSGKSTYNEQFF. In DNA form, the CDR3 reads TGCAGTGCTAGTTCGTCCGGGAAAAGTACCTACAATGAGCAGTTCTTC.

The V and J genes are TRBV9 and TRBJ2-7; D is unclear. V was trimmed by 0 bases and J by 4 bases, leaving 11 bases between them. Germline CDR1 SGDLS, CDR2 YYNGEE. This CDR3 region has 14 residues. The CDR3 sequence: CASSVAPATYEQYF. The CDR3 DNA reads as TGTGCCAGCAGCGTAGCTCCAGCGACGTACGAGCAGTACTTC.